The TCR beta chain under discussion was sequenced for a study of T cells after yellow fever vaccination. Study-wide results and limits: The secondary response showed a weaker magnitude and a faster peak, day 5 versus 15. Some clonotypes were seen in both the CD4 and the CD8 compartments. These made up a small share and likely arose from convergent recombination. A large majority of primary-vaccination clones showed up again after the booster (approximately 96% CD4, around 90% CD8).

For TCR, cDNA came from 5'RACE template switching, which added a universal primer site and UMIs. TCRdb re-called the 5' RACE reads with MiXCR, one entry per CDR3 protein. The data show 300,000 to 350,000 distinct CDR3 sequences, roughly 8.4% seen once. This clonotype showed up many times. Its antigen remains unknown. Trimming cost V 1 base and J 4 bases, with 13 bases left between them. Germline CDR1 and CDR2: LGHNA and YSLEER. The CDR3 extends over 15 amino acids. This specimen consisted of PBMCs, obtained around 45 days after the first yellow fever vaccination. The chain is built from TRBV4-3 and TRBJ1-1; no reliable D call. The receptor's source is a man younger than 30 who received the YFV17D yellow fever vaccine. CDR3 region: CASSQGSRMSTEAFF. As DNA, the CDR3 is TGCGCCAGCAGCCAAGGGTCCAGAATGAGCACTGAAGCTTTCTTT.